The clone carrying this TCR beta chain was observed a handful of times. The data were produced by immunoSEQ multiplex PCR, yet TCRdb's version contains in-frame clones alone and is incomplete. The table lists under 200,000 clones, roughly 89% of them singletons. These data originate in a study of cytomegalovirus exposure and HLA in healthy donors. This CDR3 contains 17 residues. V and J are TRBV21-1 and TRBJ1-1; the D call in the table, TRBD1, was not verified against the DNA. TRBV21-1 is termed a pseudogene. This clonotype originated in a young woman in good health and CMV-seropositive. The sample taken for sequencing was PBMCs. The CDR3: CASSKSTHRGRNTEAFF. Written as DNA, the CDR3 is TGTGCCAGCAGCAAATCAACCCACAGGGGGCGGAACACTGAAGCTTTCTTT.